The clone carrying this T cell receptor (beta chain) was counted a few times. A sample-barcoded 5' primer and a J-beta primer mix were used in a second PCR of about 7 to 12 cycles. TCRdb called the 5' RACE reads again in MiXCR, with one record for every CDR3 protein. Of approximately 800,000 distinct CDR3 sequences in the sample, more than 25% were seen once. The data were taken from a study of blood T cells in healthy people across ages. The CDR3 covers 16 residues. Trimming cost V 5 bases and J 0 bases, with 17 bases left between them. Germline V gives CDR1 SGHRS, CDR2 YFSETQ. The same data also went into a second study, on T cells of mothers and their children.

The chain is built from TRBV5-1 and TRBJ1-1; weak D call: TRBD1 (6 bases). Input material: blood. The TCR comes from a boy between 10 and 17 years old in good health. CDR3 region: CASRPQVGTLNTEAFF. CDR3 sequence (DNA): TGCGCCAGCAGACCTCAAGTTGGGACACTGAACACTGAAGCTTTCTTT. Together with reference TRBV5-1 and TRBJ1-1, the CDR3 gives the full variable domain: KAGVTQTPRYLIKTRGQQVTLSCSPISGHRSVSWYQQTPGQGLQFLFEYFSETQRNKGNFPGRFSGRQFSNSRSEMNVSTLELGDSALYLCASRPQVGTLNTEAFFGQGTRLTVV.